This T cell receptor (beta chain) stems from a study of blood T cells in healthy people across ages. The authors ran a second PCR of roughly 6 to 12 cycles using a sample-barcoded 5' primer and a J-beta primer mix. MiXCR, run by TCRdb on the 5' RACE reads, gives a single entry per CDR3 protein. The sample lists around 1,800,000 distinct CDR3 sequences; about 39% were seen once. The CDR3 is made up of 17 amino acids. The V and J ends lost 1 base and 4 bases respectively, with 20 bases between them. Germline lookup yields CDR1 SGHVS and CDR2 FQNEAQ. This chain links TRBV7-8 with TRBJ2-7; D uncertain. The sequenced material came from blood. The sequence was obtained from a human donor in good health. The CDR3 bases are TGTGCCAGCAGCTTAGTTAGGGTAACAGCTTTGGGGTACGAGCAGTACTTC. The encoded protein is CASSLVRVTALGYEQYF. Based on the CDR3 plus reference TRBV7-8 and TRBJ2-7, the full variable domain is GAGVSQSPRYKVAKRGQDVALRCDPISGHVSLFWYQQALGQGPEFLTYFQNEAQLDKSGLPSDRFFAERPEGSVSTLKIQRTQQEDSAVYLCASSLVRVTALGYEQYFGPGTRLTVT.